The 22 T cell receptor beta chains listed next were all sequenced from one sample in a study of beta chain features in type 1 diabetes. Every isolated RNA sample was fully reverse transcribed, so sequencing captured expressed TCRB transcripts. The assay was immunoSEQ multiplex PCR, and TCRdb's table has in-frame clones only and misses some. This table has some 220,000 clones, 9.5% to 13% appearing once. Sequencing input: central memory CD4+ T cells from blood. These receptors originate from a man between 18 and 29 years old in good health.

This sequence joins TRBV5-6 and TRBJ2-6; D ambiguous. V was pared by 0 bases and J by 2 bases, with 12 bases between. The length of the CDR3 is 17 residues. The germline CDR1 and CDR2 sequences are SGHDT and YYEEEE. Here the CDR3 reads CASSLVQLMAGANVLTF. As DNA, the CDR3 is TGTGCCAGCAGCTTGGTACAACTAATGGCTGGGGCCAACGTCCTGACTTTC.

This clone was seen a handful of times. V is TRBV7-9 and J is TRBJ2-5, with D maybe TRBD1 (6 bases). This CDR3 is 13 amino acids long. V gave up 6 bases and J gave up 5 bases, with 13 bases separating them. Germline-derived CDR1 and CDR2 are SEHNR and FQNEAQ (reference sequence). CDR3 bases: TGTGCCAGCAGTACCGGGACAATTGAGACCCAGTACTTC. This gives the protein CASSTGTIETQYF.

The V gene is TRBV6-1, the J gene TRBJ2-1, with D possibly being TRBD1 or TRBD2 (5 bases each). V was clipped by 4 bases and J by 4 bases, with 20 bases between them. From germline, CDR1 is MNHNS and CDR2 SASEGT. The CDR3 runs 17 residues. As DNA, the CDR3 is TGTGCCAGCAGTGTCCACACAAGAGGGGTGGGTTACAATGAGCAGTTCTTC. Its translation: CASSVHTRGVGYNEQFF.

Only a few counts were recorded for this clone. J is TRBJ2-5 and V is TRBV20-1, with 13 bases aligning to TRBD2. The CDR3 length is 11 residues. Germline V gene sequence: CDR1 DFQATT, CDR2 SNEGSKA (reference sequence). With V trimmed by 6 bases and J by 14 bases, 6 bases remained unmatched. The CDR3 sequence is CSATLAGGKYF. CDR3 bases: TGCAGTGCAACACTAGCGGGAGGGAAATACTTC.

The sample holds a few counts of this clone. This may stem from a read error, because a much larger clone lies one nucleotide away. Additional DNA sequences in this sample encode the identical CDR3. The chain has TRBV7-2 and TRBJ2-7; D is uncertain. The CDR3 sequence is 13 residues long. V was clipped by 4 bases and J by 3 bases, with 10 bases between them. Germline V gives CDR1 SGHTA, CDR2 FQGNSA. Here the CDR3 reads CASSSGRIYEQYF. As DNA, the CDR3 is TGTGCCAGCAGCTCAGGACGTATCTACGAGCAGTACTTC.

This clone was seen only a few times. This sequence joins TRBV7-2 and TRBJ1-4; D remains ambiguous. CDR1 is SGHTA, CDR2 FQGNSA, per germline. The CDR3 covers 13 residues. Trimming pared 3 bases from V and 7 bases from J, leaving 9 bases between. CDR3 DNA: TGTGCCAGCAGCTTGGGTCGGGGTGAAAAACTGTTTTTT. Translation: CASSLGRGEKLFF.

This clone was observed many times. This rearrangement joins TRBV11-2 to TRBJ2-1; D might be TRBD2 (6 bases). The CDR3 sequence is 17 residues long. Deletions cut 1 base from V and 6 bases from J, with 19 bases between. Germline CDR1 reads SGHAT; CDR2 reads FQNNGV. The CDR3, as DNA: TGTGCCAGCAGCTTAGGCCCAGGAGGGAGTGGGTCCAATGAGCAGTTCTTC. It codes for CASSLGPGGSGSNEQFF.

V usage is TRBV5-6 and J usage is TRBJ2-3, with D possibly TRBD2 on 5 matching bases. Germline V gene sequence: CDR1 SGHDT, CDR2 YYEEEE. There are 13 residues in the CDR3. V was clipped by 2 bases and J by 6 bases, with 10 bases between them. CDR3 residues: CASSFGPGDTQYF. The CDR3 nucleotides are TGTGCCAGCAGCTTCGGACCGGGGGATACGCAGTATTTT.

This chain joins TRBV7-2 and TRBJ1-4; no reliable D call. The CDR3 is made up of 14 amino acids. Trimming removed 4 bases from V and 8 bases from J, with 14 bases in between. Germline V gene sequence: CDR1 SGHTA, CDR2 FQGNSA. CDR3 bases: TGTGCCAGCAGCTCCCGGGGATTCGACGAAAAACTGTTTTTT. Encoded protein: CASSSRGFDEKLFF.

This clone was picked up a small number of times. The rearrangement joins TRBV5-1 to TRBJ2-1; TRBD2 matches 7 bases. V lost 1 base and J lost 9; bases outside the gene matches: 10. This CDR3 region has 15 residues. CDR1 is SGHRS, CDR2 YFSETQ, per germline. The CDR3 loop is CASSLQAGVGTEQFF. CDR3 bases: TGCGCCAGCAGCTTGCAGGCGGGAGTCGGGACTGAGCAGTTCTTC. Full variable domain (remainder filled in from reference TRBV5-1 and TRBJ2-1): KAGVTQTPRYLIKTRGQQVTLSCSPISGHRSVSWYQQTPGQGLQFLFEYFSETQRNKGNFPGRFSGRQFSNSRSEMNVSTLELGDSALYLCASSLQAGVGTEQFFGPGTRLTVL.

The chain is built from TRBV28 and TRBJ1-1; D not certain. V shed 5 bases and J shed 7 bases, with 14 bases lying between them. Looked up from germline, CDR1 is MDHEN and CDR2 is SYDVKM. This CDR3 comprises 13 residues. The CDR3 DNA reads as TGTGCCAGCAGTCAACAGAGGGAGGGTGAAGCTTTCTTT. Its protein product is CASSQQREGEAFF.

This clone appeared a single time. The CDR3 here is CASSVYGQGTDEQFF. The DNA of the CDR3 is TGTGCCAGCAGTGTTTACGGACAGGGGACCGATGAGCAGTTCTTC. The V and J genes are TRBV2 and TRBJ2-1; 9 positions agree with TRBD1. The J segment lost 8 bases and the V segment lost 4 bases, leaving 9 bases of the junction unmatched. Germline CDR1 reads SNHLY; CDR2 reads FYNNEI. The CDR3 is 15 residues long.

In nucleotides, the CDR3 is TGTGCCAGTAGTGAACAGGGGGCTTATAGTCAGCCCCAGCATTTT. Its protein product is CASSEQGAYSQPQHF. The V and J genes are TRBV19 and TRBJ1-5; 9 bases map to TRBD1. Trimming cost V 5 bases and J 6 bases; bases outside gene matches: 8. From germline, CDR1 is LNHDA and CDR2 SQIVND (reference sequence). The CDR3 contains 15 residues.

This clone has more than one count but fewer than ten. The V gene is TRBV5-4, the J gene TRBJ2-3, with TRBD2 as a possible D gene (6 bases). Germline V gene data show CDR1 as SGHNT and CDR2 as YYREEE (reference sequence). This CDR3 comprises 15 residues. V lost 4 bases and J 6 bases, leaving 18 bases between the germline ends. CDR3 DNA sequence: TGTGCCAGCAGCGGGGCACCGGGAGAAGCGGATACGCAGTATTTT. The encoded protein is CASSGAPGEADTQYF.

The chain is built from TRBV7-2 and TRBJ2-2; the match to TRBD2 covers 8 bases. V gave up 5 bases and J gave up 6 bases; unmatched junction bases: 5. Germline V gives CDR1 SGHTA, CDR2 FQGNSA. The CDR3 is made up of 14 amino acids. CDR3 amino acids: CASSPGTRAGELFF. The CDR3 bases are TGTGCCAGCAGCCCCGGGACTAGGGCCGGGGAGCTGTTTTTT.

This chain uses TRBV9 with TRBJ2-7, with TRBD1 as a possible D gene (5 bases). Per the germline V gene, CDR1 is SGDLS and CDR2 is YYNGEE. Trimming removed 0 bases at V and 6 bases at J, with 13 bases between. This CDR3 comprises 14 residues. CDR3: CASSVGQLLGEQYF. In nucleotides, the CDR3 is TGTGCCAGCAGCGTAGGACAGCTCCTTGGCGAGCAGTACTTC.

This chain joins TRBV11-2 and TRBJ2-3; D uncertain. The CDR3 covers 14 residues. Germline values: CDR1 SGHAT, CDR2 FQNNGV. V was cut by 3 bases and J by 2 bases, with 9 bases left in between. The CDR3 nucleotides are TGTGCCAGCAGCTTCACGGGCCTCACAGATACGCAGTATTTT. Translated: CASSFTGLTDTQYF.

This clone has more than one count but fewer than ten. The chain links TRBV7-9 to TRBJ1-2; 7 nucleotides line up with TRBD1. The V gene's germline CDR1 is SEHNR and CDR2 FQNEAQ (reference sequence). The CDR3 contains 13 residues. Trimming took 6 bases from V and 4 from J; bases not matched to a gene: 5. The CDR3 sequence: CASRPGTVYGYTF. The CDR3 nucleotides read TGTGCCAGCAGGCCTGGGACAGTCTATGGCTACACCTTC.

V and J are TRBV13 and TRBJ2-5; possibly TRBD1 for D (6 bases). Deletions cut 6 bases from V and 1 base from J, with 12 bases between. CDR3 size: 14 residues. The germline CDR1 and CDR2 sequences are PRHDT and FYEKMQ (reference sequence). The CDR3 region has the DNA TGTGCCAGCAGTTCCGGACAGAGCCAAGAGACCCAGTACTTC. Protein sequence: CASSSGQSQETQYF.

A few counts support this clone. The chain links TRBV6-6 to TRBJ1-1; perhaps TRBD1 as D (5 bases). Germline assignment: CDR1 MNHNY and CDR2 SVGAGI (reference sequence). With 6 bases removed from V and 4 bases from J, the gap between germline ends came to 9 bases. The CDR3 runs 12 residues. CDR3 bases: TGTGCCAGCAGGATGACAGCCACTGAAGCTTTCTTT. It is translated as CASRMTATEAFF.

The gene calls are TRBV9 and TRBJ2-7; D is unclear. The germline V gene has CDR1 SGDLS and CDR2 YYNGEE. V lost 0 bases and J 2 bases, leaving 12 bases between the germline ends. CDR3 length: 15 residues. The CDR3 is CASSVGGLGPYEQYF. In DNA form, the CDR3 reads TGTGCCAGCAGCGTAGGTGGCTTGGGCCCCTACGAGCAGTACTTC.

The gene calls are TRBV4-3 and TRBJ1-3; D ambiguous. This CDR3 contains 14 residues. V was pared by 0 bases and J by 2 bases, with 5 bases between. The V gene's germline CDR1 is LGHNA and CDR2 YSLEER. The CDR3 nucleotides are TGCGCCAGCAGCCAAGAACCAGCTGGAAACACCATATATTTT. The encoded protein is CASSQEPAGNTIYF.